The T cell receptor (beta chain) under discussion was sequenced for a study of blood T cell repertoires in COVID-19. Study in general: Collection of acute and convalescent COVID-19 samples took place in the United States, Italy and Spain. T cells, B-cell-depleted T cells, or PBMCs supplied cDNA or gDNA.

Profiled with immunoSEQ multiplex PCR; TCRdb holds only in-frame clones, not every one. The table has around 270,000 clones, around 89% seen once; the top ten hold 4.6%. The CDR3 runs 15 residues. V lost 5 bases, J lost 7 bases, and 21 bases lay in between. Germline-derived CDR1 and CDR2 are SSHAT and FNYEAQ (reference sequence). The V call is TRBV7-7, the J call TRBJ2-7, with D perhaps TRBD2 (6 bases). Sequencing was performed on peripheral blood. This clonotype originated in a middle-aged man with acute or convalescent COVID-19. The CDR3 spells CASSQGIGLAREQYF. CDR3 DNA: TGTGCCAGCAGCCAGGGAATCGGGCTAGCGCGGGAGCAGTACTTC.